The rows below give T cell receptor beta chains drawn from one sample of a study of blood T cell repertoires in COVID-19. TCRdb's table, derived via immunoSEQ multiplex PCR, lists solely in-frame clones and lacks some. The sample includes 50,000 or so clones, approximately 80% of them seen just once. Sample: peripheral blood. The receptor set was obtained from a human donor with active or convalescent COVID-19. The donor label of this sample is uncertain. CDR3s include the opening cysteine and the closing phenylalanine or tryptophan. Each record gives: V gene, clone size, J gene, D gene, CDR3 protein, CDR3 DNA. D genes are given only for firm matches. Clone sizes are given selectively: once, few, many, or a class where the clone is expanded.

V gene: TRBV15
clone size: once
J gene: TRBJ2-2
D gene: NA
CDR3 protein: CATSRAVADREDTGELFF
CDR3 DNA: TGTGCCACCAGCAGGGCAGTGGCAGACAGGGAGGACACCGGGGAGCTGTTTTTT

V gene: TRBV4-2
clone size: NA
J gene: TRBJ2-1
D gene: NA
CDR3 protein: CASSQEERYNEQFF
CDR3 DNA: TGTGCCAGCAGCCAAGAGGAGCGGTACAATGAGCAGTTCTTC

V gene: TRBV5-4
clone size: NA
J gene: TRBJ2-1
D gene: TRBD1
CDR3 protein: CAIRTGTDYNEQFF
CDR3 DNA: TGTGCCATCCGGACCGGGACAGATTACAATGAGCAGTTCTTC

V gene: TRBV9
clone size: medium-sized
J gene: TRBJ1-1
D gene: NA
CDR3 protein: CASSPRGNQNTEAFF
CDR3 DNA: TGTGCCAGCAGCCCTCGCGGGAACCAAAACACTGAAGCTTTCTTT

V gene: TRBV5-4
clone size: NA
J gene: TRBJ2-2
D gene: TRBD2
CDR3 protein: CASSPEPTAGNTGELFF
CDR3 DNA: TGTGCCAGCAGCCCCGAACCGACAGCGGGAAACACCGGGGAGCTGTTTTTT

V gene: TRBV15
clone size: NA
J gene: TRBJ2-3
D gene: NA
CDR3 protein: CATSRRLGPTDTQYF
CDR3 DNA: TGTGCCACCAGCAGGAGATTGGGGCCTACAGATACGCAGTATTTT

V gene: TRBV23-1
clone size: few
J gene: TRBJ2-2
D gene: NA
CDR3 protein: CASSQGLWRIGELFF
CDR3 DNA: TGCGCCAGCAGTCAAGGCCTCTGGAGGATAGGGGAGCTGTTTTTT

V gene: TRBV6-5
clone size: NA
J gene: TRBJ2-7
D gene: TRBD1
CDR3 protein: CASSYSIQGHEQYF
CDR3 DNA: TGTGCCAGCAGTTACTCGATACAGGGGCACGAGCAGTACTTC

V gene: TRBV27
clone size: NA
J gene: TRBJ2-7
D gene: NA
CDR3 protein: CASRTGSGYEQYF
CDR3 DNA: TGTGCCAGCCGTACAGGGTCTGGATACGAGCAGTACTTC

V gene: TRBV4-2
clone size: NA
J gene: TRBJ2-7
D gene: TRBD2
CDR3 protein: CASSQAESGTTGYEQYF
CDR3 DNA: TGTGCCAGCAGCCAAGCGGAATCCGGGACTACGGGGTACGAGCAGTACTTC

V gene: TRBV4-3
clone size: NA
J gene: TRBJ1-2
D gene: NA
CDR3 protein: CASSQEFYQVDYGYTF
CDR3 DNA: TGCGCCAGCAGCCAAGAATTTTATCAGGTGGACTATGGCTACACCTTC

V gene: TRBV6-2/TRBV6-3
clone size: NA
J gene: TRBJ1-5
D gene: NA
CDR3 protein: CASSYSNRVGQPQHF
CDR3 DNA: TGTGCCAGCAGTTACTCGAACAGGGTCGGACAGCCCCAGCATTTT

V gene: TRBV6-4
clone size: once
J gene: TRBJ1-1
D gene: NA
CDR3 protein: CASTAPGLRMNTEAFF
CDR3 DNA: TGTGCCAGCACCGCGCCCGGGTTACGGATGAACACTGAAGCTTTCTTT

V gene: TRBV7-6
clone size: NA
J gene: TRBJ2-1
D gene: NA
CDR3 protein: CASSSRDNEQFF
CDR3 DNA: TGTGCCAGCAGCTCCCGAGACAATGAGCAGTTCTTC

V gene: TRBV30
clone size: NA
J gene: TRBJ2-1
D gene: NA
CDR3 protein: CAWGTLEQFF
CDR3 DNA: TGTGCCTGGGGGACTTTGGAGCAGTTCTTC

V gene: TRBV6-1
clone size: NA
J gene: TRBJ2-7
D gene: NA
CDR3 protein: CASSEPGQLTYEQYF
CDR3 DNA: TGTGCCAGCAGTGAACCAGGACAACTAACCTACGAGCAGTACTTC

V gene: TRBV18
clone size: NA
J gene: TRBJ2-2
D gene: NA
CDR3 protein: CASSPVLRGTGELFF
CDR3 DNA: TGTGCCAGCTCACCGGTCCTCAGAGGCACCGGGGAGCTGTTTTTT

V gene: TRBV6-9
clone size: NA
J gene: TRBJ1-3
D gene: NA
CDR3 protein: CASSYPFGGAYTIYF
CDR3 DNA: TGTGCCAGCAGTTATCCCTTCGGGGGGGCCTACACCATATATTTT

V gene: TRBV7-2
clone size: NA
J gene: TRBJ2-1
D gene: NA
CDR3 protein: CASSLGGGTYNEQFF
CDR3 DNA: TGTGCCAGCAGCTTAGGGGGTGGGACTTACAATGAGCAGTTCTTC

V gene: TRBV7-9
clone size: NA
J gene: TRBJ1-1
D gene: NA
CDR3 protein: CASSLAPADTEAFF
CDR3 DNA: TGTGCCAGCAGCCTCGCACCTGCGGACACTGAAGCTTTCTTT

V gene: TRBV28
clone size: NA
J gene: TRBJ2-7
D gene: NA
CDR3 protein: CAIAGPSSYEQYF
CDR3 DNA: TGTGCCATCGCGGGGCCTAGCTCCTACGAGCAGTACTTC

V gene: TRBV10-1
clone size: once
J gene: TRBJ2-7
D gene: NA
CDR3 protein: CASSGSGYEQYF
CDR3 DNA: TGCGCCAGCAGTGGGAGCGGTTACGAGCAGTACTTC

V gene: TRBV18
clone size: NA
J gene: TRBJ1-6
D gene: TRBD1
CDR3 protein: CASSPPDRASRTLHF
CDR3 DNA: TGTGCCAGCTCACCACCGGACAGGGCGTCTCGGACCCTCCACTTT

V gene: TRBV24-1
clone size: NA
J gene: TRBJ2-6
D gene: TRBD1
CDR3 protein: CATRRDRGDSGANVLTF
CDR3 DNA: TGTGCCACCAGAAGAGACAGGGGAGACTCTGGGGCCAACGTCCTGACTTTC

V gene: TRBV5-4
clone size: many
J gene: TRBJ1-3
D gene: TRBD1
CDR3 protein: CASSLTPGQGPNTIYF
CDR3 DNA: TGTGCCAGCAGCCTCACTCCGGGACAGGGACCCAACACCATATATTTT

V gene: TRBV7-2
clone size: once
J gene: TRBJ2-5
D gene: NA
CDR3 protein: CASSPGAGYQETQYF
CDR3 DNA: TGTGCCAGCAGCCCTGGCGCGGGATACCAAGAGACCCAGTACTTC

V gene: TRBV7-3
clone size: few
J gene: TRBJ2-1
D gene: TRBD2
CDR3 protein: CASSLNSGVTYNEQFF
CDR3 DNA: TGTGCCAGCAGCTTAAATAGCGGGGTGACCTACAATGAGCAGTTCTTC

V gene: TRBV9
clone size: NA
J gene: TRBJ1-5
D gene: NA
CDR3 protein: CASSVVEGRKGQPQHF
CDR3 DNA: TGTGCCAGCAGCGTAGTGGAGGGGCGCAAGGGTCAGCCCCAGCATTTT

V gene: TRBV18
clone size: NA
J gene: TRBJ1-1
D gene: TRBD1
CDR3 protein: CASLQGPPNTEAFF
CDR3 DNA: TGTGCCAGCTTACAGGGGCCACCGAACACTGAAGCTTTCTTT

V gene: TRBV15
clone size: NA
J gene: TRBJ1-1
D gene: TRBD1
CDR3 protein: CATSGVMTGRAFF
CDR3 DNA: TGTGCCACCAGCGGAGTAATGACAGGGCGAGCTTTCTTT

V gene: TRBV9
clone size: NA
J gene: TRBJ2-1
D gene: NA
CDR3 protein: CASSVAQNEQFF
CDR3 DNA: TGTGCCAGCAGCGTAGCACAAAATGAGCAGTTCTTC

V gene: TRBV9
clone size: NA
J gene: TRBJ2-2
D gene: TRBD2
CDR3 protein: CASSVEGTITGELFF
CDR3 DNA: TGTGCCAGCAGCGTAGAGGGGACTATAACCGGGGAGCTGTTTTTT

V gene: TRBV2
clone size: NA
J gene: TRBJ2-2
D gene: TRBD1
CDR3 protein: CATSLDRANTGELFF
CDR3 DNA: TGTGCCACCTCCCTTGACAGGGCGAACACCGGGGAGCTGTTTTTT

V gene: TRBV12-3/TRBV12-4
clone size: NA
J gene: TRBJ2-1
D gene: NA
CDR3 protein: CASTPNNEQFF
CDR3 DNA: TGTGCCAGCACCCCCAACAATGAGCAGTTCTTC

V gene: TRBV9
clone size: NA
J gene: TRBJ1-2
D gene: NA
CDR3 protein: CASSVGQAVYGYTF
CDR3 DNA: TGTGCCAGCAGCGTAGGACAGGCCGTCTATGGCTACACCTTC

V gene: TRBV30
clone size: few
J gene: TRBJ2-7
D gene: TRBD2
CDR3 protein: CAWTSGAYEQYF
CDR3 DNA: TGTGCCTGGACTAGCGGAGCCTACGAGCAGTACTTC

V gene: TRBV7-2
clone size: NA
J gene: TRBJ2-7
D gene: TRBD2
CDR3 protein: CASSYSGRATYEQYF
CDR3 DNA: TGTGCCAGCAGCTATAGCGGGAGGGCCACCTACGAGCAGTACTTC

V gene: TRBV9
clone size: NA
J gene: TRBJ2-3
D gene: NA
CDR3 protein: CASSVTGMDTQYF
CDR3 DNA: TGTGCCAGCAGCGTAACAGGGATGGATACGCAGTATTTT

V gene: TRBV27
clone size: NA
J gene: TRBJ2-7
D gene: NA
CDR3 protein: CASSFITGYEQYF
CDR3 DNA: TGTGCCAGCAGTTTTATTACAGGGTACGAGCAGTACTTC

V gene: TRBV9
clone size: NA
J gene: TRBJ2-7
D gene: TRBD1
CDR3 protein: CASSPAGQAYEQYF
CDR3 DNA: TGTGCCAGCAGCCCGGCGGGACAGGCCTACGAGCAGTACTTC

V gene: TRBV28
clone size: NA
J gene: TRBJ2-1
D gene: NA
CDR3 protein: CASGGAYNEQFF
CDR3 DNA: TGTGCCAGCGGGGGGGCGTACAATGAGCAGTTCTTC

V gene: TRBV10-3
clone size: NA
J gene: TRBJ1-1
D gene: NA
CDR3 protein: CAISDPQQGKGSEAFF
CDR3 DNA: TGTGCCATCAGCGACCCACAACAGGGTAAAGGTTCGGAAGCTTTCTTT

V gene: TRBV7-9
clone size: NA
J gene: TRBJ2-2
D gene: NA
CDR3 protein: CASTTGPTGELFF
CDR3 DNA: TGTGCCAGCACAACAGGGCCCACCGGGGAGCTGTTTTTT

V gene: TRBV6-4
clone size: NA
J gene: TRBJ2-3
D gene: TRBD1
CDR3 protein: CASSRQGVGDTQYF
CDR3 DNA: TGTGCCAGCAGTCGACAGGGAGTAGGAGATACGCAGTATTTT

V gene: TRBV6-5
clone size: NA
J gene: TRBJ1-1
D gene: TRBD1
CDR3 protein: CASRTTTGKAFF
CDR3 DNA: TGTGCCAGCAGAACTACGACAGGGAAAGCTTTCTTT